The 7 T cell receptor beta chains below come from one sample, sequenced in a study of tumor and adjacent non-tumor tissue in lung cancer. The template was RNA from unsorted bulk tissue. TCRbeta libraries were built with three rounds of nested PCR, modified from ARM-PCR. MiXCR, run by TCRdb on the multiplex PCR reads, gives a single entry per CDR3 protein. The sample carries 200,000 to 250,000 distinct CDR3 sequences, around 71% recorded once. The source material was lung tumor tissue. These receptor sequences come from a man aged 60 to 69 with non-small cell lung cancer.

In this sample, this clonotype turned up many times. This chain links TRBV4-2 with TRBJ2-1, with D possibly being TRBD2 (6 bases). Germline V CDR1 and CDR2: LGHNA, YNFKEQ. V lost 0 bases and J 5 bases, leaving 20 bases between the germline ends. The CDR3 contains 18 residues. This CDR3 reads CASSQEYRVAGRNNEQFF. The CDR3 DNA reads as TGTGCCAGCAGCCAAGAGTATCGGGTGGCGGGGAGAAACAATGAGCAGTTCTTC.

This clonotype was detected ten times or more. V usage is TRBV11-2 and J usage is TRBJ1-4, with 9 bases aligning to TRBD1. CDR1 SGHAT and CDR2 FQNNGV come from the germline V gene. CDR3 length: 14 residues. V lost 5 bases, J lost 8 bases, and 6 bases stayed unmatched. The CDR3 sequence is CASSLTGGREKLFF. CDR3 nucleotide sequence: TGTGCCAGCAGCCTAACAGGGGGCAGGGAAAAACTGTTTTTT.

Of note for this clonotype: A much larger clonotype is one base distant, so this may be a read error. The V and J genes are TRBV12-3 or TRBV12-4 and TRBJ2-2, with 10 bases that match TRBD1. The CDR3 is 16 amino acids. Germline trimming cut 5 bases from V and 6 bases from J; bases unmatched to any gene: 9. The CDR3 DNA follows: TGTGCCAGCAGTCCCCGGACAGGGGGAACCTCCGGGGAGCTGTTTTTT. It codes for CASSPRTGGTSGELFF.

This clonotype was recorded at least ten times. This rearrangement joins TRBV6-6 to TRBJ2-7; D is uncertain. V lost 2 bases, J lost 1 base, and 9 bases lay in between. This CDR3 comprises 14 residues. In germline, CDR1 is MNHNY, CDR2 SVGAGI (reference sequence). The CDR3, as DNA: TGTGCCAGCAGTTACAATTTAGGTTCCTACGAGCAGTACTTC. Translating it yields CASSYNLGSYEQYF.

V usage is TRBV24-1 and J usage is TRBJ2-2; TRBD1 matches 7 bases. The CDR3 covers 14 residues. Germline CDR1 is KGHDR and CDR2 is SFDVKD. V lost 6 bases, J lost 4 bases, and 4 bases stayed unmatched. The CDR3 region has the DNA TGTGCCACCAGTTTACAGGGGACCACCGGGGAGCTGTTTTTT. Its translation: CATSLQGTTGELFF.

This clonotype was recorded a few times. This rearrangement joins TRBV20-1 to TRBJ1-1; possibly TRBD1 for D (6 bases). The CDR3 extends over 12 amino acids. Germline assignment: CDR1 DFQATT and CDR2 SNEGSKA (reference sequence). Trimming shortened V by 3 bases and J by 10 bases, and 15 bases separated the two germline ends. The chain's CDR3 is CSASRDRSVAFF. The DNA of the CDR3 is TGCAGTGCTAGCCGAGACAGGTCTGTAGCTTTCTTT.

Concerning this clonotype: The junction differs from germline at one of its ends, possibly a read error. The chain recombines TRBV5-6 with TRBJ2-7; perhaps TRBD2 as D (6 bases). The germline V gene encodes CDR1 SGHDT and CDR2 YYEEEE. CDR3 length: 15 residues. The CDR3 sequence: CASSLVPRGGNEQYF. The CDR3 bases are TGTGCCAGCAGCTTGGTACCAAGGGGCGGGAACGAGCAGTATTTC. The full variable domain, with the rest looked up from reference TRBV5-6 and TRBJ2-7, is DAGVTQSPTHLIKTRGQQVTLRCSPKSGHDTVSWYQQALGQGPQFIFQYYEEEERQRGNFPDRFSGHQFPNYSSELNVNALLLGDSALYLCASSLVPRGGNEQYFGPGTRLTVT.